This T cell receptor (beta chain) was retrieved from a study of cytomegalovirus exposure and HLA in healthy donors. V lost 2 bases to trimming and J lost 6 bases; unmatched junction nucleotides: 12. The CDR3 length is 18 residues. Germline V gene sequence: CDR1 MNHNS, CDR2 SASEGT. The primer mix had 60 Vbeta and 13 Jbeta primers. The repertoire was sequenced with immunoSEQ multiplex PCR; TCRdb's copy has only in-frame clones and lacks some. The sample holds some 77,000 clones, approximately 79% seen once. Donors in the study were healthy people who gave bone marrow. Sequenced material: PBMCs. The gene calls are TRBV6-1 and TRBJ1-5; TRBD1 aligns across 11 bases. This receptor was taken from a man aged 30 to 45 in good health and CMV-seronegative. The CDR3 sequence: CASSELVSGTGGSQPQHF. The CDR3 nucleotides are TGTGCCAGCAGTGAACTTGTCTCCGGGACAGGGGGGTCTCAGCCCCAGCATTTT.